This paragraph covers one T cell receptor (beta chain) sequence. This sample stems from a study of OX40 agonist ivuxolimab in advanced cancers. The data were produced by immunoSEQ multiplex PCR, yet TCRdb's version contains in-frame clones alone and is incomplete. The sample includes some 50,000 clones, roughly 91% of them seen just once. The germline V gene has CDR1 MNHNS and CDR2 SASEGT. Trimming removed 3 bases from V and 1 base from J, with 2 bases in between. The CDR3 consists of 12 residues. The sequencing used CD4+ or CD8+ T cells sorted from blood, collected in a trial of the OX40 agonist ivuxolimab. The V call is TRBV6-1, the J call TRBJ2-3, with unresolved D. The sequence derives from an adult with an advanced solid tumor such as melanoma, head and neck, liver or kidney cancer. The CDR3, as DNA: TGTGCCAGCAGTGACGGCACAGATACGCAGTATTTT. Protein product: CASSDGTDTQYF.